This T cell receptor (beta chain) was recovered during a study of CD8 T cells in ankylosing spondylitis. Overall study findings and caveats: Relatively rare in peripheral blood, disease-linked clones were also CD8+. Researchers reportedly found disease-linked clones significantly enriched in matched ankylosing spondylitis synovial fluid. Blood of patients with ankylosing spondylitis appeared to be characterized by a TCR beta motif of eight highly homologous variants.

This clonotype has only a few counts. The target antigen is unknown. CDR3 length: 14 amino acids. Between the trimmed V and J ends, which lost 4 bases and 0 bases, there was a span of 9 bases. Germline V lookup: CDR1 SEHNR, CDR2 FQNEAQ (reference sequence). Quantitative 5'-RACE with molecular barcodes generated TCR beta libraries. TCRdb passed the 5' RACE reads through MiXCR, listing each CDR3 protein once. Of a few hundred thousand distinct CDR3 sequences in the sample, roughly 13% were seen once. V is TRBV7-9 and J is TRBJ1-1, with a possible D match to TRBD1 (6 bases). Sequences were obtained from blood, either unsorted or a sorted T cell fraction (not recorded which). This clonotype was obtained from a male donor with ankylosing spondylitis. Here the CDR3 reads CASSYGTLNTEAFF. CDR3 DNA: TGTGCCAGCAGCTACGGGACACTGAACACTGAAGCTTTCTTT. Filled out from reference TRBV7-9 and TRBJ1-1, the complete variable domain reads DTGVSQNPRHKITKRGQNVTFRCDPISEHNRLYWYRQTLGQGPEFLTYFQNEAQLEKSRLLSDRFSAERPKGSFSTLEIQRTEQGDSAMYLCASSYGTLNTEAFFGQGTRLTVV.